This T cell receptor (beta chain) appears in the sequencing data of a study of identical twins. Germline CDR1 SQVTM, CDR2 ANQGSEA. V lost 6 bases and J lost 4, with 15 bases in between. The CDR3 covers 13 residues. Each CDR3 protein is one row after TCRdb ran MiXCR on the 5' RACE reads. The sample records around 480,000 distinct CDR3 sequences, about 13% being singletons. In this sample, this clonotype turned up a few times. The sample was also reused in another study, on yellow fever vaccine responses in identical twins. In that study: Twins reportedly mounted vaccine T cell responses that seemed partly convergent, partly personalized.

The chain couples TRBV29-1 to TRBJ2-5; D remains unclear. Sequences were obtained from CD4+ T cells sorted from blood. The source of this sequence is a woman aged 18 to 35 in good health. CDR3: CSVLGQRRETQYF. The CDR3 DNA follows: TGCAGCGTCCTCGGGCAGCGCCGAGAGACCCAGTACTTC.